Below are 21 T cell receptor beta chains sequenced from a single sample in a study of shared clonotypes between healthy human individuals. TCRdb's copy holds only in-frame clones and misses some; the assay was immunoSEQ multiplex PCR. The sample has a few hundred thousand clones; 95% to 96% are singletons. In the naive CD8 group, cells lacked CD45RO and were positively selected for CCR7, so terminally differentiated effector memory CD45RA+ cells were left out. The sequenced sample was naive CD8+ T cells sorted from blood. These receptors were taken from a woman aged 30 to 39 in good health.

V usage is TRBV25-1 and J usage is TRBJ2-1; a possible D gene is TRBD2 (6 bases). Between the trimmed V and J ends, which lost 3 bases and 7 bases, there was a span of 13 bases. This CDR3 is built from 14 residues. From germline, CDR1 is MGHDK and CDR2 SYGVNS. The CDR3 DNA is TGTGCCAGCAGTGACCCCCCCCGGGAGAATGAGCAGTTCTTC. It yields the protein CASSDPPRENEQFF.

The chain couples TRBV11-2 to TRBJ1-2; TRBD1 aligns across 10 bases. Trimming removed 4 bases from V and 8 bases from J; junction bases left unmatched: 1. Per germline, CDR1 SGHAT and CDR2 FQNNGV. This CDR3 contains 12 residues. CDR3 region: CASSSTGGGYTF. The DNA for the CDR3 is TGTGCCAGCAGCTCGACAGGGGGCGGCTACACCTTC.

This clone was seen once. The genes are TRBV7-9 and TRBJ2-1; D gene uncertain. Between the trimmed V and J ends, which lost 3 bases and 10 bases, there was a span of 7 bases. The V gene's germline CDR1 is SEHNR and CDR2 FQNEAQ (reference sequence). There are 11 residues in the CDR3. CDR3 amino acids: CASSFLKEQFF. The CDR3 bases are TGTGCCAGCAGCTTTCTCAAGGAGCAGTTCTTC.

The chain carries TRBV5-4 and TRBJ2-5; tentative D call: TRBD1 (6 bases). CDR3 size: 12 residues. V was pared by 4 bases and J by 9 bases, with 13 bases between. The germline V gene encodes CDR1 SGHNT and CDR2 YYREEE (reference sequence). The CDR3 reads CASSPGQSPQYF. The DNA for the CDR3 is TGTGCCAGCAGCCCCGGACAGTCCCCCCAGTACTTC.

The CDR3 sequence is CASSGERELAYNEQFF. Here the CDR3 DNA reads TGTGCCAGCAGCGGCGAGCGGGAGTTGGCCTACAATGAGCAGTTCTTC. The chain joins TRBV7-9 to TRBJ2-1, with 8 bases matching TRBD2. Per germline, CDR1 SEHNR and CDR2 FQNEAQ (reference sequence). The CDR3 is 16 residues long. V shed 5 bases and J 2 bases; nucleotides not matched to a gene: 8.

This clone was seen a handful of times. V usage is TRBV28 and J usage is TRBJ2-2, with no clear D. This CDR3 is built from 15 residues. CDR1 and CDR2 (germline): MDHEN, SYDVKM. With 5 bases removed from V and 2 bases from J, the gap between germline ends came to 12 bases. The DNA of the CDR3 is TGTGCCAGCAGTAAAGACGGCCTTAACACCGGGGAGCTGTTTTTT. It yields the protein CASSKDGLNTGELFF.

CDR3: CASSLNSAGDTQYF. The CDR3 DNA reads TGTGCCAGCAGTTTGAATAGCGCCGGCGATACGCAGTATTTT. The gene calls are TRBV28 and TRBJ2-3, with D possibly being TRBD2 (5 bases). The CDR3 contains 14 residues. Germline V lookup: CDR1 MDHEN, CDR2 SYDVKM. V dropped 3 bases and J dropped 6 bases, with 13 bases sitting between them.

This chain connects TRBV7-9 to TRBJ1-2; D is unclear. This CDR3 has 14 residues. Trimming shortened V by 5 bases and J by 6 bases, and 16 bases separated the two germline ends. Germline V gene sequence: CDR1 SEHNR, CDR2 FQNEAQ (reference sequence). The CDR3 DNA reads TGTGCCAGCAGCCCCAGACTCGAGGAGGATGGCTACACCTTC. Translation gives CASSPRLEEDGYTF.

The V call is TRBV11-2, the J call TRBJ2-7; D perhaps matches TRBD2 (6 bases). Germline loops: CDR1 SGHAT, CDR2 FQNNGV. Trimming stripped 6 bases from V and 4 bases from J, with 13 bases between. This CDR3 contains 13 residues. The CDR3 reads CASRDRAGYEQYF. The CDR3 DNA sequence: TGTGCCAGCAGAGACCGGGCGGGGTACGAGCAGTACTTC.

In its sample, this clone was seen once. The gene calls are TRBV4-1 and TRBJ2-5; no definite D call. The germline CDR1 and CDR2 sequences are MGHRA and YSYEKL. The ends were cut back, 4 bases at V and 4 bases at J, with 10 bases in the middle. This CDR3 has 13 amino acids. In DNA form, the CDR3 reads TGCGCCAGCAGCCCCCCCGCAGGAGAGACCCAGTACTTC. Translated, it gives CASSPPAGETQYF.

The gene calls are TRBV4-1 and TRBJ2-1; 7 positions agree with TRBD2. CDR1 and CDR2 (germline): MGHRA, YSYEKL. Unmatched junction bases numbered 10, after V lost 6 bases and J lost 8 bases. This CDR3 has 14 amino acids. The CDR3 DNA reads TGCGCCAGCAGTCATCGCGCGGGAGCTGATGAGCAGTTCTTC. This codes for CASSHRAGADEQFF.

The chain has TRBV30 and TRBJ2-1; D call uncertain. The germline V gene has CDR1 GTSNPN and CDR2 SVGIG (reference sequence). The CDR3 has 16 amino acids. V was cut by 0 bases and J by 5 bases, with 17 bases left in between. CDR3 sequence (DNA): TGTGCCTGGAGTGTACCTGTCGGTGGGAATGACAATGAGCAGTTCTTC. Amino acids: CAWSVPVGGNDNEQFF.

The rearrangement links TRBV6-5 to TRBJ2-7; the match to TRBD1 covers 9 bases. Trimming cost V 5 bases and J 3 bases; bases outside gene matches: 5. There are 14 residues in the CDR3. CDR1 is MNHEY and CDR2 is SVGAGI in the germline V gene. Here the CDR3 reads CASSARDRDYEQYF. CDR3 nucleotides: TGTGCCAGCAGTGCCCGGGACAGGGACTACGAGCAGTACTTC.

The rearrangement joins TRBV29-1 to TRBJ1-2; D gene unclear. The CDR3 is 12 amino acids. CDR1 is SQVTM and CDR2 is ANQGSEA in the germline V gene. Trimming stripped 2 bases from V and 1 base from J, with 5 bases between. The CDR3 loop is CSVENLNYGYTF. CDR3 DNA sequence: TGCAGCGTTGAAAATCTTAACTATGGCTACACCTTC.

The gene calls are TRBV27 and TRBJ2-7; 8 positions agree with TRBD2. CDR3 length: 13 residues. The germline gives CDR1 MNHEY, CDR2 SMNVEV (reference sequence). J gave up 5 bases and V 5 bases, and 5 bases lay outside the gene matches. In DNA, the CDR3 is TGTGCCAGCAGTCTGGGACTAGGGGACGAGCAGTACTTC. As protein: CASSLGLGDEQYF.

This rearrangement joins TRBV28 to TRBJ1-6, with 10 bases that match TRBD1. The CDR3 runs 16 residues. V shed 6 bases, J shed 5 bases, and the junction held 7 bases outside the gene matches. Per the germline V gene, CDR1 is MDHEN and CDR2 is SYDVKM. This CDR3 is CASSLTGGWDNSPLHF. The CDR3 DNA follows: TGTGCCAGCAGCCTGACAGGGGGCTGGGATAATTCACCCCTCCACTTT.

The chain employs TRBV4-1 and TRBJ2-4; the D is unclear. The CDR3 length is 16 residues. V lost 4 bases and J lost 0, with 13 bases in between. Germline V gives CDR1 MGHRA, CDR2 YSYEKL. Here the CDR3 DNA reads TGCGCCAGCAGCCCCCGGGTCGCTTTAGCCAAAAACATTCAGTACTTC. This gives the protein CASSPRVALAKNIQYF.

This clone was detected only a few times. The chain recombines TRBV27 with TRBJ1-5; D is uncertain. Between the trimmed V and J ends, which lost 4 bases and 11 bases, there was a span of 15 bases. Germline V gene lookup returns CDR1 MNHEY and CDR2 SMNVEV (reference sequence). This CDR3 has 13 amino acids. The CDR3 protein is CASSSSPDGSQHF. CDR3 in DNA: TGTGCCAGCAGTTCCTCCCCGGATGGGTCCCAGCATTTT.

J is TRBJ1-3 and V is TRBV11-2, with 7 bases matching TRBD1. Per germline, CDR1 SGHAT and CDR2 FQNNGV. V lost 0 bases and J lost 5; bases outside the gene matches: 16. The CDR3 consists of 19 residues. The DNA of the CDR3 is TGTGCCAGCAGCTTAGAAGCTCCCTCCGACAGGGCGATCCGAAACACCATATATTTT. Protein: CASSLEAPSDRAIRNTIYF. Together with reference TRBV11-2 and TRBJ1-3, the CDR3 gives the full variable domain: EAGVAQSPRYKIIEKRQSVAFWCNPISGHATLYWYQQILGQGPKLLIQFQNNGVVDDSQLPKDRFSAERLKGVDSTLKIQPAKLEDSAVYLCASSLEAPSDRAIRNTIYFGEGSWLTVV.

The chain employs TRBV7-9 and TRBJ1-2; 11 nucleotides align to TRBD1. Germline V lookup: CDR1 SEHNR, CDR2 FQNEAQ (reference sequence). The CDR3 has 18 residues. J lost 4 bases, V lost 8 bases, and 18 bases had no gene match. In DNA, the CDR3 is TGTGCCAGCGCCGGAAGACGGGACAGGGGGAAATGGGGCTATGGCTACACCTTC. It translates to CASAGRRDRGKWGYGYTF. Together with reference TRBV7-9 and TRBJ1-2, the CDR3 gives the full variable domain: DTGVSQNPRHKITKRGQNVTFRCDPISEHNRLYWYRQTLGQGPEFLTYFQNEAQLEKSRLLSDRFSAERPKGSFSTLEIQRTEQGDSAMYLCASAGRRDRGKWGYGYTFGSGTRLTVV.

CDR3 residues: CASSPYGASEKLFF. CDR3 nucleotides: TGTGCCAGCAGCCCGTACGGGGCCTCTGAAAAACTGTTTTTT. The J gene is TRBJ1-4, the V gene TRBV11-2, with a tentative D call TRBD1 (5 bases). Between the trimmed V and J ends, which lost 5 bases and 7 bases, there was a span of 14 bases. There are 14 residues in the CDR3. Germline CDR1 and CDR2: SGHAT and FQNNGV.